These T cell receptor beta chains were read from a single sample in a study of blood T cell repertoires in COVID-19. TCRdb keeps only in-frame clones here, not all; method: immunoSEQ multiplex PCR. The sample holds some 74,000 clones, over 70% seen once. Sequenced sample: peripheral blood. Receptors were obtained from a human donor in a cohort sampled during active COVID-19. CDR3s include the opening cysteine and the closing phenylalanine or tryptophan. D genes are given only for firm matches. The size field is filled for only some rows; it gives once, few, many or a size class.

V: TRBV18
D: TRBD1
J: TRBJ1-2
size: .
DNA: TGTGCCAGCTCACCTTTGACAGGGGGTAACTATGGCTACACCTTC
CDR3: CASSPLTGGNYGYTF

V: TRBV5-1
D: .
J: TRBJ2-3
size: .
DNA: TGCGCCACGCGGGCGGGCTCCACAGATACGCAGTATTTT
CDR3: CATRAGSTDTQYF

V: TRBV28
D: TRBD2
J: TRBJ2-7
size: .
DNA: TGTGCCAGCAGAGGGACTAGCGGGCTCTACGAGCAGTACTTC
CDR3: CASRGTSGLYEQYF

V: TRBV7-2
D: TRBD1
J: TRBJ2-1
size: .
DNA: TGTGCCAGCAGCTCGCCCGTCGGGACAGGGTATGGTGAGCAGTTCTTC
CDR3: CASSSPVGTGYGEQFF

V: TRBV7-9
D: .
J: TRBJ1-2
size: few
DNA: TGTGCCAGCAGCAGGAGTAACTATGGCTACACCTTC
CDR3: CASSRSNYGYTF

V: TRBV5-4
D: TRBD1
J: TRBJ2-2
size: .
DNA: TGTGCCAGCAGCTTGTTGGACAGGGCGACCGGGGAGCTGTTTTTT
CDR3: CASSLLDRATGELFF

V: TRBV29-1
D: TRBD2
J: TRBJ2-3
size: once
DNA: TGCAGCGTTACGGGGGGAGCAGATACGCAGTATTTT
CDR3: CSVTGGADTQYF

V: TRBV24-1
D: TRBD1
J: TRBJ2-2
size: .
DNA: TGTGCCACCAGTGATCCGGACAGGGGTTACACCGGGGAGCTGTTTTTT
CDR3: CATSDPDRGYTGELFF

V: TRBV5-1
D: .
J: TRBJ2-7
size: .
DNA: TGCGCCAGCAGCGACTTCGGAGGCGAGCAGTACTTC
CDR3: CASSDFGGEQYF

V: TRBV5-1
D: .
J: TRBJ2-7
size: few
DNA: TGCGCCAGCACAAAAGGGCAGGGCTACGAGCAGTACTTC
CDR3: CASTKGQGYEQYF

V: TRBV28
D: .
J: TRBJ1-2
size: .
DNA: TGTGCCAGCAGTGGACAACAGTTTAGTCAGGGGCTTCATGGCTACACCTTC
CDR3: CASSGQQFSQGLHGYTF

V: TRBV7-2
D: TRBD1
J: TRBJ2-5
size: .
DNA: TGTGCCAGCAGCTTCGGGACAGGGGTGGTAGAGACCCAGTACTTC
CDR3: CASSFGTGVVETQYF

V: TRBV11-2
D: TRBD2
J: TRBJ2-2
size: .
DNA: TGTGCCAGCAGACTAGCGGGAGGGCCAACCGGGGAGCTGTTTTTT
CDR3: CASRLAGGPTGELFF

V: TRBV7-2
D: .
J: TRBJ2-3
size: few
DNA: TGTGCCAGCAGCTTATCGTACGAGCGCACAGATACGCAGTATTTT
CDR3: CASSLSYERTDTQYF

V: TRBV14
D: .
J: TRBJ2-6
size: once
DNA: TGTGCCAGCAGCCGCCTAAGGGGAACAGGGAGCTCTGGGGCCAACGTCCTGACTTTC
CDR3: CASSRLRGTGSSGANVLTF

V: TRBV5-4
D: TRBD1
J: TRBJ2-5
size: .
DNA: TGTGCCAGCAGCCCCAGATTACAGGGGCAAGAGACCCAGTACTTC
CDR3: CASSPRLQGQETQYF

V: TRBV18
D: TRBD1
J: TRBJ2-1
size: .
DNA: TGTGCCAGCTCACCAGGACAGGGCTACAATGAGCAGTTCTTC
CDR3: CASSPGQGYNEQFF

V: TRBV25-1
D: .
J: TRBJ2-7
size: .
DNA: TGTGCCAGCAGTGATCAGGGGCTATCCTACGAGCAGTACTTC
CDR3: CASSDQGLSYEQYF

V: TRBV6-5
D: .
J: TRBJ1-6
size: .
DNA: TGTGCCAGCAGAGGGACACCCTTTTATAATTCACCCCTCCACTTT
CDR3: CASRGTPFYNSPLHF

V: TRBV9
D: .
J: TRBJ1-2
size: few
DNA: TGTGCCAGCAGCGTAGCTGAGCCCTCGGGGAACTATGGCTACACCTTC
CDR3: CASSVAEPSGNYGYTF

V: TRBV5-1
D: TRBD2
J: TRBJ2-2
size: few
DNA: TGCGCCAGCAGCTTTGGGAGGGGCAGGACCGGGGAGCTGTTTTTT
CDR3: CASSFGRGRTGELFF

V: TRBV7-8
D: .
J: TRBJ1-5
size: .
DNA: TGTGCCAGCAGCTTAGTGTCCCCGGGGTGGAGCAATCAGCCCCAGCATTTT
CDR3: CASSLVSPGWSNQPQHF

V: TRBV11-2
D: TRBD2
J: TRBJ2-7
size: .
DNA: TGTGCCAGCAGCTTAGTGGGAGGGGCCGGGGACGAGCAGTACTTC
CDR3: CASSLVGGAGDEQYF

V: TRBV30
D: TRBD2
J: TRBJ2-5
size: few
DNA: TGTGCCTGGAGTGTAGCTTCTGGACTAGCGGGGGGGGAGACCCAGTACTTC
CDR3: CAWSVASGLAGGETQYF

V: TRBV5-1
D: TRBD2
J: TRBJ2-3
size: .
DNA: TGCGCCAGCAGCTTGGAACTAGCGGGGGGGAAAGGAGGAGATACGCAGTATTTT
CDR3: CASSLELAGGKGGDTQYF

V: TRBV2
D: .
J: TRBJ1-2
size: .
DNA: TGTGCCAGCAGTGAAGCACAGGGTCGCTACACCTTC
CDR3: CASSEAQGRYTF

V: TRBV18
D: .
J: TRBJ2-3
size: once
DNA: TGTGCCAGCTCACCACGGGCCAGGGGGGCCACAGATACGCAGTATTTT
CDR3: CASSPRARGATDTQYF

V: TRBV5-4
D: TRBD2
J: TRBJ2-7
size: .
DNA: TGTGCCAGCAGCTCAAGAGCGGGGACCTCCTACGAGCAGTACTTC
CDR3: CASSSRAGTSYEQYF

V: TRBV18
D: TRBD1
J: TRBJ1-2
size: .
DNA: TGTGCCAGCTCACCAGTTGAACAGGGGGCGTTTGGCTACACCTTC
CDR3: CASSPVEQGAFGYTF

V: TRBV7-9
D: .
J: TRBJ1-1
size: .
DNA: TGTGCCAGCCCGAGAACAGGGAAAGGAACTGAAGCTTTCTTT
CDR3: CASPRTGKGTEAFF

V: TRBV5-4
D: .
J: TRBJ2-3
size: .
DNA: TGTGCCAGCAGCTCCCCGGGGGACCTCACAGATACGCAGTATTTT
CDR3: CASSSPGDLTDTQYF

V: TRBV2
D: TRBD1
J: TRBJ2-1
size: .
DNA: TGTGCCAGCGGCCAGGACAGGGCACCCAATGAGCAGTTCTTC
CDR3: CASGQDRAPNEQFF

V: TRBV27
D: TRBD2
J: TRBJ2-5
size: .
DNA: TGTGCCAGCAGTCTTAAGGGGAGACTAGCCCACCAAGAGACCCAGTACTTC
CDR3: CASSLKGRLAHQETQYF

V: TRBV5-1
D: TRBD1
J: TRBJ1-2
size: .
DNA: TGCGCCAGCAGCAGGACCGGGACAGGAAACTATGGCTACACCTTC
CDR3: CASSRTGTGNYGYTF